The sequence of this TCR beta chain was determined in a study of blood T cells in healthy people across ages. The study, taken as a whole, reports: Changes in expanded clonotypes were possibly confounded, as the CMV status of donors was unknown. There were more naive CD4+ cells and higher diversity in long-lived donors than in aged donors.

V was pared by 6 bases and J by 6 bases, with 5 bases of the junction left unmatched. The germline V gene has CDR1 DFQATT and CDR2 SNEGSKA (reference sequence). The CDR3 is 14 amino acids. The donors, all healthy, were Caucasians living in Russia, aged 6 to 90. Using a J-beta primer mix together with a sample-barcoded 5' primer, a second PCR was run for about 7 to 12 cycles. TCRdb re-analysed the 5' RACE reads in MiXCR, keeping a single row per CDR3 protein. The table lists about 1.6 million distinct CDR3 sequences, about 31% of them singletons. This clonotype has a handful of counts. As yet, its antigen is unknown.

The rearrangement joins TRBV20-1 to TRBJ2-2, with 12 bases aligning to TRBD1. Sequencing was done on a sample of blood. The origin of this receptor is a woman younger than 45 in good health. The CDR3 reads CSALGQGAPGELFF. CDR3 bases: TGCAGTGCCCTGGGACAGGGGGCGCCCGGGGAGCTGTTTTTT.